Shown below are 26 T cell receptor beta chains from a single sample sequenced in a study of T-cell reconstitution after alpha-beta-depleted transplantation in children. This sample's TCRbeta library carried unique molecular identifier barcodes. TCRdb independently ran MiXCR on the PCR reads; one entry per CDR3 protein. The sample shows a few hundred thousand distinct CDR3 sequences, about a tenth of them seen only once. The specimen comprised PBMCs from the stem cell graft donor, sampled from the stem cell graft. These receptors all come from a human donor who donated a stem cell graft to a child with acute myeloid leukemia.

This clonotype was seen many times. This rearrangement joins TRBV5-1 to TRBJ2-3; D is possibly TRBD2 (5 bases). With 0 bases removed from V and 2 bases from J, the gap between germline ends came to 7 bases. Per the germline V gene, CDR1 is SGHRS and CDR2 is YFSETQ. The CDR3 consists of 14 residues. CDR3: CASSLGETTDTQYF. The CDR3 bases are TGCGCCAGCAGCTTGGGGGAGACCACAGATACGCAGTATTTT.

This clonotype has only a few counts. The chain links TRBV29-1 to TRBJ2-1; 10 nucleotides align to TRBD1. The V gene's germline CDR1 is SQVTM and CDR2 ANQGSEA. After removal of 7 bases from V and 8 bases from J, the junction contained 8 bases not matched to a gene. The CDR3 contains 13 residues. The CDR3 is CSAESGTGDEQFF. As DNA, the CDR3 is TGCAGCGCCGAGTCCGGGACAGGGGATGAGCAGTTCTTC.

The chain combines TRBV13 with TRBJ2-3; 8 bases line up with TRBD1. With 5 bases clipped from V and 6 bases from J, the junction kept 13 bases outside the gene matches. CDR3 size: 16 residues. Germline V gene sequence: CDR1 PRHDT, CDR2 FYEKMQ (reference sequence). The CDR3 reads CASSPYGQGTADTQYF. CDR3 DNA: TGTGCCAGCAGCCCTTACGGACAGGGCACAGCGGATACGCAGTATTTT.

This clonotype was found many times. The chain couples TRBV20-1 to TRBJ1-6; 7 bases agree with TRBD1. The CDR3 length is 14 residues. Trimming at V came to 6 bases and at J to 7 bases, leaving 9 bases not matched to a gene. Germline values: CDR1 DFQATT, CDR2 SNEGSKA (reference sequence). The CDR3 nucleotides are TGCAGTGCCCGGAAACAGGGGCCAAATTCACCCCTCCACTTT. The encoded protein is CSARKQGPNSPLHF.

Only a few counts were recorded for this clonotype. The chain couples TRBV18 to TRBJ1-1, with TRBD1 matching 7 bases. V lost 3 bases and J lost 7; bases outside the gene matches: 8. This CDR3 contains 14 residues. Per germline, CDR1 KGHSH and CDR2 LQKENI. The DNA for the CDR3 is TGTGCCAGCTCACCCCCGGGACAGAGTATTGAAGCTTTCTTT. It yields the protein CASSPPGQSIEAFF.

The gene calls are TRBV19 and TRBJ2-1, with TRBD1 identical over 8 bases. The trim removed 3 bases at V and 5 bases at J, leaving 12 bases unmatched. The germline gives CDR1 LNHDA, CDR2 SQIVND (reference sequence). The CDR3 covers 17 residues. CDR3 sequence: CASSMWVGQGWNNEQFF. The CDR3 nucleotides read TGTGCCAGTAGTATGTGGGTTGGACAGGGATGGAACAATGAGCAGTTCTTC. Drawing the rest from reference TRBV19 and TRBJ2-1, the complete variable domain is DGGITQSPKYLFRKEGQNVTLSCEQNLNHDAMYWYRQDPGQGLRLIYYSQIVNDFQKGDIAEGYSVSREKKESFPLTVTSAQKNPTAFYLCASSMWVGQGWNNEQFFGPGTRLTVL.

The chain has TRBV11-1 and TRBJ2-3; no reliable D call. With 3 bases removed from V and 2 bases from J, the gap between germline ends came to 9 bases. This CDR3 has 14 residues. Per germline, CDR1 SGHAT and CDR2 FQDESV (reference sequence). This chain's CDR3 is CASSFVRFTDTQYF. CDR3 nucleotides: TGTGCCAGCAGCTTTGTGCGGTTCACAGATACGCAGTATTTT. The entire variable domain, with the rest obtained from reference TRBV11-1 and TRBJ2-3, is as follows: EAEVAQSPRYKITEKSQAVAFWCDPISGHATLYWYRQILGQGPELLVQFQDESVVDDSQLPKDRFSAERLKGVDSTLKIQPAELGDSAMYLCASSFVRFTDTQYFGPGTRLTVL.

Remarks on this clonotype: Relative to the germline gene, one junction end is altered; a read error may explain this. The chain has TRBV7-3 and TRBJ2-3; weak D call: TRBD2 (6 bases). Germline V CDR1 and CDR2: SGHTA, FQGTGA. The CDR3 runs 14 residues. CDR3 residues: CASSITSFPDTQYF. The CDR3 coding sequence is TGTGCCAGCAGCATAACTAGCTTCCCAGATACGCAGTATTTT.

This clonotype was detected a few times. The chain has TRBV12-3 or TRBV12-4 and TRBJ1-5, with TRBD1 as a possible D gene (5 bases). The V end lost 3 bases, the J end lost 4 bases, and 13 bases lay between the germline ends. The CDR3 totals 15 residues. CDR3 residues: CASSFSLGVNQPQHF. The CDR3 nucleotides read TGTGCCAGCAGTTTCTCATTGGGGGTTAATCAGCCCCAGCATTTT.

The chain uses TRBV6-1 and TRBJ2-1, with D tentatively TRBD2 (5 bases). The germline V gene has CDR1 MNHNS and CDR2 SASEGT. CDR3 length: 15 amino acids. V lost 6 bases to trimming and J lost 0 bases, with 12 bases between them. CDR3 in amino acids: CASRLVPSSYNEQFF. The CDR3 DNA follows: TGTGCCAGCAGACTAGTACCGAGCTCCTACAATGAGCAGTTCTTC.

The rearrangement joins TRBV29-1 to TRBJ1-2, with a weak D call TRBD1 (5 bases). This CDR3 is 14 amino acids long. Per germline, CDR1 SQVTM and CDR2 ANQGSEA. The V end was cut by 0 bases, the J end by 6 bases, with 14 bases between. The CDR3 protein is CSVEDSQGRNGYTF. The CDR3 DNA is TGCAGCGTTGAAGATTCCCAGGGAAGGAATGGCTACACCTTC.

Regarding this clonotype: This may be a read error: a much more frequent sequence differs by one nucleotide. The V call is TRBV6-1, the J call TRBJ2-7; TRBD2 matches at 7 bases. Germline values: CDR1 MNHNS, CDR2 SASEGT. The CDR3 is made up of 14 amino acids. V shed 5 bases and J 3 bases; nucleotides not matched to a gene: 7. The CDR3 is CASSSTGTNYEQYV. In DNA form, the CDR3 reads TGTGCCAGCAGTAGCACCGGGACTAACTACGAGCAGTACGTC.

In this sample, this clonotype turned up once. Given a much more abundant clone one base away, this may be a read error. This chain connects TRBV5-5 to TRBJ2-1; 7 bases align to TRBD1. Trimming took 7 bases from V and 3 from J; bases not matched to a gene: 10. The CDR3 sequence is 15 residues long. Per the germline V gene, CDR1 is SGHKS and CDR2 is YYEKEE (reference sequence). CDR3 sequence: CASRYRGLNYNEQFF. Written as DNA, the CDR3 is TGTGCCAGCCGCTACAGGGGATTGAACTACAATGAGCAGTTCTTC.

This clonotype was seen at least ten times. The CDR3 coding sequence is TGCAGTGCTAGTCCAACAGGGTTCAATCAGCCCCAGCATTTT. This sequence encodes CSASPTGFNQPQHF. The chain employs TRBV20-1 and TRBJ1-5; weak D call: TRBD1 (6 bases). The V gene lost 3 bases and the J gene lost 3 bases, with 12 bases spanning the gap. Germline V gene data show CDR1 as DFQATT and CDR2 as SNEGSKA (reference sequence). The CDR3 has 14 amino acids.

This clonotype was picked up a small number of times. The rearrangement joins TRBV11-2 to TRBJ2-3; 7 nucleotides line up with TRBD2. Germline V gene sequence: CDR1 SGHAT, CDR2 FQNNGV. V trimming: 8 bases; J trimming: 4 bases; junction bases outside the gene matches: 6. This CDR3 region has 13 residues. The CDR3 is CASGGRGADTQYF. CDR3 DNA sequence: TGTGCCAGCGGAGGCCGGGGGGCAGATACGCAGTATTTT.

This clonotype was picked up a small number of times. This sequence joins TRBV5-1 and TRBJ2-2; no firm D call. Germline V gene sequence: CDR1 SGHRS, CDR2 YFSETQ. V shed 5 bases and J shed 0 bases, with 11 bases lying between them. The CDR3 is made up of 15 amino acids. The CDR3 DNA sequence: TGCGCCAGCAGGAAACTGGTTACGAACACCGGGGAGCTGTTTTTT. Protein product: CASRKLVTNTGELFF.

The chain couples TRBV6-1 to TRBJ1-5; D not certain. The CDR3 covers 14 residues. Germline V gene sequence: CDR1 MNHNS, CDR2 SASEGT. The germline V and J ends were trimmed by 6 bases and 4 bases, with 13 bases remaining between them. CDR3 nucleotide sequence: TGTGCCAGCAGCACGGCGGCAGGAAATCAGCCCCAGCATTTT. This translates into CASSTAAGNQPQHF.

This clonotype came up many times. The chain carries TRBV18 and TRBJ2-7, with D possibly being TRBD2 (6 bases). V gave up 0 bases and J gave up 2 bases, with 11 bases separating them. The CDR3 extends over 15 amino acids. Germline V gene data show CDR1 as KGHSH and CDR2 as LQKENI. The CDR3 DNA reads as TGTGCCAGCTCACCACCCGCTAGCGCTGCCTACGAGCAGTACTTC. Protein product: CASSPPASAAYEQYF.

DNA of the CDR3: TGTGCCAGCAAGGCAGGGTTGAACACTGAAGCTTTCTTT. Protein product: CASKAGLNTEAFF. The chain recombines TRBV6-1 with TRBJ1-1, with a weak D call TRBD1 (5 bases). Trimming left V 7 bases short and J 0 bases short, with 9 bases between. Germline-derived CDR1 and CDR2 are MNHNS and SASEGT. The CDR3 is 13 amino acids.

This clonotype was counted a few times. The chain joins TRBV4-2 to TRBJ2-2, with D unresolved. Trimming cost V 3 bases and J 1 base, with 9 bases left between them. This CDR3 is built from 15 residues. CDR1 and CDR2 (germline): LGHNA, YNFKEQ. The CDR3 DNA reads as TGTGCCAGCAGCCATTTACGTGAGAACACCGGGGAGCTGTTTTTT. Its protein is CASSHLRENTGELFF.

This clonotype was recorded a few times. The V and J genes are TRBV3-1 and TRBJ2-7; D not certain. Germline V gives CDR1 LGHDT, CDR2 YNNKEL (reference sequence). Trimming took 2 bases from V and 1 from J, leaving 12 bases between them. This CDR3 contains 15 residues. The CDR3 nucleotides read TGTGCCAGCAGCCAATCCACCAAGGGATCCTACGAGCAGTACGTC. This codes for CASSQSTKGSYEQYV.

This clonotype was observed a handful of times. This chain uses TRBV20-1 with TRBJ2-5; 9 bases are a match to TRBD2. The CDR3 is made up of 15 amino acids. Per germline, CDR1 DFQATT and CDR2 SNEGSKA (reference sequence). With V trimmed by 3 bases and J by 3 bases, 8 bases remained unmatched. The CDR3 DNA reads TGCAGTGCTAGCTGGAGCGGGAGGAGGGAAGAGACCCAGTACTTC. Protein product: CSASWSGRREETQYF.

This clonotype was observed a handful of times. The chain uses TRBV11-2 and TRBJ2-1; 7 bases align to TRBD1. V was pared by 3 bases and J by 5 bases, with 4 bases of the junction left unmatched. CDR3 length: 14 residues. CDR1 and CDR2 from the germline V gene are SGHAT and FQNNGV. The CDR3 sequence is CASSFLTGDNEQFF. CDR3 coding DNA: TGTGCCAGCAGCTTTCTAACAGGGGACAATGAGCAGTTCTTC.

Only a few counts were recorded for this clonotype. The V and J genes are TRBV10-3 and TRBJ2-1; 10 bases agree with TRBD1. V lost 6 bases and J lost 7; bases outside the gene matches: 6. CDR1 ENHRY and CDR2 SYGVKD come from the germline V gene. The CDR3 is made up of 14 amino acids. The CDR3 DNA reads TGTGCCATCAGACCGGGACAGGGGTCGAATGAGCAGTTCTTC. This codes for CAIRPGQGSNEQFF.

The CDR3 reads CSVDSDGYTF. CDR3 nucleotide sequence: TGCAGCGTTGACTCGGATGGCTACACCTTC. The chain recombines TRBV29-1 with TRBJ1-2; the D is unclear. The germline gives CDR1 SQVTM, CDR2 ANQGSEA. The CDR3 extends over 10 amino acids. Trimming took off 3 bases at V and 6 bases at J, with 5 bases between the two ends. Full variable domain (remainder filled in from reference TRBV29-1 and TRBJ1-2): SAVISQKPSRDICQRGTSLTIQCQVDSQVTMMFWYRQQPGQSLTLIATANQGSEATYESGFVIDKFPISRPNLTFSTLTVSNMSPEDSSIYLCSVDSDGYTFGSGTRLTVV.

The sample holds a few counts of this clonotype. The chain uses TRBV5-1 and TRBJ1-2; 7 bases are a match to TRBD1. The CDR3 loop spans 17 amino acids. V lost 7 bases to trimming and J lost 8 bases; unmatched junction nucleotides: 23. Germline assignment: CDR1 SGHRS and CDR2 YFSETQ. CDR3 nucleotide sequence: TGCGCCAGCGGCACAACAGGGGCCTGGAAAAGTGGTGAGGGCTACACCTTC. It is translated as CASGTTGAWKSGEGYTF.